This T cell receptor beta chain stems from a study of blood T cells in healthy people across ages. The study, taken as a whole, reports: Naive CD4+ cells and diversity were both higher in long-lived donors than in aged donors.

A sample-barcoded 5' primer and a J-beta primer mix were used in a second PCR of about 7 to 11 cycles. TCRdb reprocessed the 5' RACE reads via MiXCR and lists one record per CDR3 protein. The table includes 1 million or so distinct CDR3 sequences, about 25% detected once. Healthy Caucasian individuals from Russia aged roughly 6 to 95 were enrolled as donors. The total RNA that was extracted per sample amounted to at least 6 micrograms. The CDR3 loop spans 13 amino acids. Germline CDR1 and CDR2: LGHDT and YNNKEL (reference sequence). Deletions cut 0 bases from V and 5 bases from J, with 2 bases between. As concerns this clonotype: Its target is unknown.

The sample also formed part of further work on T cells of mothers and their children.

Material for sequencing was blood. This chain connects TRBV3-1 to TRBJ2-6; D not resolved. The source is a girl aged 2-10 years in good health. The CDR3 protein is CASSQDRANVLTF. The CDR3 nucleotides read TGTGCCAGCAGCCAAGACAGGGCCAACGTCCTGACTTTC.